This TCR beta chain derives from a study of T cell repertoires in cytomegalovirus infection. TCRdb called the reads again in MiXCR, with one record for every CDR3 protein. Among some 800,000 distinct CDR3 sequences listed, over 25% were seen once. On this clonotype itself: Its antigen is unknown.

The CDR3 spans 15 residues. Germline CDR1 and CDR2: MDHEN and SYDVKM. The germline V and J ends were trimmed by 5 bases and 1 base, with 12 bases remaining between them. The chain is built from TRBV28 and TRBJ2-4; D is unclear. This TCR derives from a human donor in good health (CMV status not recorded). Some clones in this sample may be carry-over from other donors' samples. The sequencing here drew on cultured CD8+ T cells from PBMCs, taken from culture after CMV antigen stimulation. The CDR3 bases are TGTGCCAGCAGTCCCCCACAGAAGGCCAAAAACATTCAGTACTTC. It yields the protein CASSPPQKAKNIQYF.